Detailed here is one T cell receptor beta chain. The antigen is undetermined. A read error may account for a junction end that differs from germline. These data are taken from a study of beta chain features in type 1 diabetes. Study-level points and caveats: The study notes PCR might favor shorter templates equally in patients and controls. Type 1 diabetes patients showed fewer insertions and more deletions at VDJ junctions. Shortening of TCRB CDR3s, moderate but significant, appeared in all four CD4+ subsets of Type 1 diabetes patients.

All of the isolated RNA was reverse transcribed, so expressed TCRB transcripts were sequenced. This table comes from immunoSEQ multiplex PCR, and its TCRdb copy is limited to in-frame clones, with some not included. The table includes roughly 150,000 clones, about a tenth detected once. The CDR3 totals 14 residues. Germline V gene data show CDR1 as SGHDN and CDR2 as FVKESK. The sequenced sample consisted of central memory CD4+ T cells from blood. V and J are TRBV14 and TRBJ1-1, with D hard to call. The clonotype comes from a man aged 30-40 years with type 1 diabetes. The DNA for the CDR3 is TGTGCCAGCAGCCGAAGGACTGCGAACGCTGAAGCTTTCTTT. Translation: CASSRRTANAEAFF.